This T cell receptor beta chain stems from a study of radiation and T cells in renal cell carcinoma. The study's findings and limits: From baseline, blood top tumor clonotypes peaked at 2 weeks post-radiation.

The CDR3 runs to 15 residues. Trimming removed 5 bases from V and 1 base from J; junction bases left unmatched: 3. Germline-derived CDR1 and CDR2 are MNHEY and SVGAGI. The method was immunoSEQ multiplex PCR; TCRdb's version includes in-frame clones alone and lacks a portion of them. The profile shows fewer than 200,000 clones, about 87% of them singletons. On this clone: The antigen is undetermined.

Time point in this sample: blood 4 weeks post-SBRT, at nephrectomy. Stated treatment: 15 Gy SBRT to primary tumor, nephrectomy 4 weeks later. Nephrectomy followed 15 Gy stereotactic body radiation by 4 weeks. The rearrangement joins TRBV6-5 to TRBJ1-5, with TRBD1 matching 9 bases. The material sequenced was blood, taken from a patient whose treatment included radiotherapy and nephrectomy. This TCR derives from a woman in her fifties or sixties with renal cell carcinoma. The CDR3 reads CASSTGGASNQPQHF. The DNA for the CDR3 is TGTGCCAGCAGTACAGGGGGCGCGAGCAATCAGCCCCAGCATTTT.